The rows below give T cell receptor beta chains drawn from one sample of a study of T cell repertoires and Cas9 in healthy adults. Libraries were prepared by immunoSEQ multiplex PCR; TCRdb keeps only in-frame clonotypes and omits some of them. The table lists around 23,000 clones, 92% of them singletons. Sequencing was carried out using CD4+ effector T cells (CD127+, CD25-, CD137-, CD154-) from PBMCs; culture status not recorded. These receptors were taken from a human donor in good health. Each CDR3 is given with its conserved first and last residue. The D gene is left open where the match is weak. Clone size is given for some rows only: seen once, a few or many times, or a class if the clone is expanded.

size: NA
V: TRBV6-5
D: NA
J: TRBJ1-1
DNA: TGTGCCAGCAGGCCGTTGACAGTTAACACTGAAGCTTTCTTT
CDR3: CASRPLTVNTEAFF

size: NA
V: TRBV12-5
D: TRBD1
J: TRBJ2-7
DNA: TGTGCTAGTGGCCCAACGGACAGGGGCTCCTACGAGCAGTACTTC
CDR3: CASGPTDRGSYEQYF

size: NA
V: TRBV5-1
D: NA
J: TRBJ1-2
DNA: TGCGCCAGCAGCTTAGAGAGCTATGGCTACACCTTC
CDR3: CASSLESYGYTF

size: NA
V: TRBV7-9
D: NA
J: TRBJ1-2
DNA: TGTGCCAGCACTACCTCATCGGCCATGGAATCCGGCTACACCTTC
CDR3: CASTTSSAMESGYTF

size: NA
V: TRBV7-2
D: NA
J: TRBJ1-5
DNA: TGTGCCAGCAGCTTAGACGGGAGAAGCAATCAGCCCCAGCATTTT
CDR3: CASSLDGRSNQPQHF

size: NA
V: TRBV28
D: TRBD1
J: TRBJ1-1
DNA: TGTGCCACGGGACAGGGCCATTGGACTGAAGCTTTCTTT
CDR3: CATGQGHWTEAFF

size: NA
V: TRBV6-1
D: NA
J: TRBJ1-5
DNA: TGTGCCAGCAGTACAGGAGAAAATCAGCCCCAGCATTTT
CDR3: CASSTGENQPQHF

size: NA
V: TRBV7-9
D: NA
J: TRBJ1-4
DNA: TGTGCCAGCAGCCAGAGGGTTCCCGCAACTAATGAAAAACTGTTTTTT
CDR3: CASSQRVPATNEKLFF

size: NA
V: TRBV7-6
D: TRBD1
J: TRBJ1-2
DNA: TGTGCCAGCAGTTATGACAGGGACTATGGCTACACCTTC
CDR3: CASSYDRDYGYTF

size: NA
V: TRBV7-2
D: NA
J: TRBJ2-5
DNA: TGTGCCAGCAGCGCCGACAGGTACCAAGAGACCCAGTACTTC
CDR3: CASSADRYQETQYF

size: NA
V: TRBV7-8
D: NA
J: TRBJ2-3
DNA: TGTGCCAGCAGCTTACACTCCCTGGGCTCAGGGGATACGCAGTATTTT
CDR3: CASSLHSLGSGDTQYF

size: NA
V: TRBV11-3
D: NA
J: TRBJ2-3
DNA: TGTGCCAGCACCGGTGGTGATACGCAGTATTTT
CDR3: CASTGGDTQYF

size: NA
V: TRBV9
D: NA
J: TRBJ2-3
DNA: TGTGCCAGCAGCGTAGGGAGTAGCGCTAGCACAGATACGCAGTATTTT
CDR3: CASSVGSSASTDTQYF

size: NA
V: TRBV5-1
D: NA
J: TRBJ2-1
DNA: TGCGCCAGCAGGCGAACAGCGGCCAATGAGCAGTTCTTC
CDR3: CASRRTAANEQFF

size: NA
V: TRBV7-9
D: NA
J: TRBJ2-3
DNA: TGTGCCAGCAGCTCGACAGGGACTAGCACAGATACGCAGTATTTT
CDR3: CASSSTGTSTDTQYF

size: NA
V: TRBV7-3
D: TRBD1
J: TRBJ2-6
DNA: TGTGCCAGCAGCCGACAGGGGGCGGTAGGGGCCAACGTCCTGACTTTC
CDR3: CASSRQGAVGANVLTF

size: NA
V: TRBV7-7
D: NA
J: TRBJ1-4
DNA: TGTGCCAGCAGCTTAGTGGGCAGGGCCATACAGGAGCAGCTCCGAACAGGAGAAAAACTGTTTTTT
CDR3: CASSLVGRAIQEQLRTGEKLFF

size: NA
V: TRBV6-6
D: TRBD2
J: TRBJ2-1
DNA: TGTGCCAGCAGCTCCCCGTTGACTAGCGAGAATGAGCAGTTCTTC
CDR3: CASSSPLTSENEQFF

size: NA
V: TRBV5-3
D: NA
J: TRBJ1-3
DNA: TGTGCCAGAAGCCGCGGGGGCTTAGGAAACACCATATATTTT
CDR3: CARSRGGLGNTIYF

size: few
V: TRBV7-3
D: TRBD2
J: TRBJ2-3
DNA: TGTGCCAGCAGCTTAGTTGGACTAGCCCCAGATACGCAGTATTTT
CDR3: CASSLVGLAPDTQYF

size: NA
V: TRBV9
D: TRBD1
J: TRBJ2-2
DNA: TGTGCCAGCAGCCTTACCGGGACAGCGAACACCGGGGAGCTGTTTTTT
CDR3: CASSLTGTANTGELFF

size: NA
V: TRBV5-8
D: TRBD1
J: TRBJ2-7
DNA: TGTGCCAGCAGCGAAACCGGGACAGGCTACGAGCAGTACTTC
CDR3: CASSETGTGYEQYF

size: NA
V: TRBV4-1
D: TRBD2
J: TRBJ2-5
DNA: TGCGCCAGCAGCCAAGGAGCGGGGCGTTTTTTGTGGACCCAGTACTTC
CDR3: CASSQGAGRFLWTQYF

size: NA
V: TRBV7-3
D: NA
J: TRBJ1-6
DNA: TGTGCCAGCAGCTTAACTGGGGGCAGTAATTCACCCCTCCACTTT
CDR3: CASSLTGGSNSPLHF

size: few
V: TRBV7-2
D: NA
J: TRBJ1-4
DNA: TGTGCCAGCAGCCCTGACTATTCTAATGAAAAACTGTTTTTT
CDR3: CASSPDYSNEKLFF

size: NA
V: TRBV7-9
D: NA
J: TRBJ1-1
DNA: TGTGCCAGCAGCTTAGCGGGCGTGAACACTGAAGCTTTCTTT
CDR3: CASSLAGVNTEAFF

size: NA
V: TRBV19
D: NA
J: TRBJ1-1
DNA: TGTGCCAGTATCGCCACTCGGGGGAACACTGAAGCTTTCTTT
CDR3: CASIATRGNTEAFF

size: NA
V: TRBV2
D: NA
J: TRBJ1-2
DNA: TGTGCCAGCAGTGATCAGGACTACGGCTATGGCTACACCTTC
CDR3: CASSDQDYGYGYTF

size: NA
V: TRBV7-2
D: TRBD1
J: TRBJ2-3
DNA: TGTGCCAGCAGCACCCCCCAGGGGGCTACAGATACGCAGTATTTT
CDR3: CASSTPQGATDTQYF

size: NA
V: TRBV18
D: TRBD1
J: TRBJ1-6
DNA: TGTGCTAGCTCACTACAGGGACAGGGGGCTTCACCCCTCCACTTT
CDR3: CASSLQGQGASPLHF

size: NA
V: TRBV27
D: NA
J: TRBJ1-2
DNA: TGTGCCAGCAGTTTGTTCCAGGGTGATGGCTACACCTTC
CDR3: CASSLFQGDGYTF

size: NA
V: TRBV6-6
D: TRBD1
J: TRBJ1-6
DNA: TGTGCCAGCAGTTACGAGGGGGCCGTAAATTCACCCCTCCACTTT
CDR3: CASSYEGAVNSPLHF

size: NA
V: TRBV7-2
D: NA
J: TRBJ2-2
DNA: TGTGCCAGCAGCTTAATAGGGCCGGCCGGGGGCGCGGGCGGGGAGCTGTTTTTT
CDR3: CASSLIGPAGGAGGELFF

size: NA
V: TRBV10-2
D: NA
J: TRBJ1-5
DNA: TGCGCCAGCAGTCCTGCGGGGGGTCGGTCCCAGCATTTT
CDR3: CASSPAGGRSQHF

size: NA
V: TRBV6-5
D: TRBD2
J: TRBJ2-1
DNA: TGTGCCTCGACGACCCTAGCGGGAGTGCACAATGAGCAGTTCTTC
CDR3: CASTTLAGVHNEQFF

size: NA
V: TRBV7-3
D: NA
J: TRBJ1-2
DNA: TGTGCCAGCAGCTTAAATGCACTACAGGGCCAGGATGGCTACACCTTC
CDR3: CASSLNALQGQDGYTF

size: NA
V: TRBV5-5
D: TRBD1
J: TRBJ2-2
DNA: TGTGCCAGCAGCAAGGGACAGGGGGCTGGCACCGGGGAGCTGTTTTTT
CDR3: CASSKGQGAGTGELFF

size: NA
V: TRBV7-8
D: TRBD1
J: TRBJ1-3
DNA: TGTGCCAGCAGCTCTCGACAGGGCATCTCTGGAAACACCATATATTTT
CDR3: CASSSRQGISGNTIYF

size: NA
V: TRBV14
D: NA
J: TRBJ1-4
DNA: TGTGCCAGCAGCCAAAGGGGGAATGAAAAACTGTTTTTT
CDR3: CASSQRGNEKLFF

size: NA
V: TRBV6-5
D: NA
J: TRBJ2-3
DNA: TGTGCCAGCACCTTAAGCGATACGCAGTATTTT
CDR3: CASTLSDTQYF

size: NA
V: TRBV7-2
D: TRBD2
J: TRBJ2-1
DNA: TGTGCCAGCAGCTTAGCAGGGTGGGGTAGCAGCGGGAGGGCGTTCGAGAATGAGCAGTTCTTC
CDR3: CASSLAGWGSSGRAFENEQFF

size: NA
V: TRBV4-3
D: NA
J: TRBJ1-2
DNA: TGCGCCAGCAGCCAACTCACAGTGGACGACCCCTATGGCTACACCTTC
CDR3: CASSQLTVDDPYGYTF

size: NA
V: TRBV6-5
D: TRBD2
J: TRBJ2-1
DNA: TGTGCCAGCAGTTACCCGTTAGCGGGAGGGGGCAATGAGCAGTTCTTC
CDR3: CASSYPLAGGGNEQFF

size: NA
V: TRBV15
D: TRBD1
J: TRBJ1-2
DNA: TGTGCCACCGGGGGGGACAGGGACCTCTTGTACTATGGCTACACCTTC
CDR3: CATGGDRDLLYYGYTF

size: NA
V: TRBV19
D: TRBD1
J: TRBJ1-5
DNA: TGTGCCAGTAGTATAGATCGAGGGGGCACGGATCAGCCCCAGCATTTT
CDR3: CASSIDRGGTDQPQHF

size: NA
V: TRBV28
D: NA
J: TRBJ1-2
DNA: TGTGCCAGCACCTCCGGCAGTTATGGCTACACCTTC
CDR3: CASTSGSYGYTF

size: NA
V: TRBV2
D: TRBD2
J: TRBJ2-5
DNA: TGTGCCAGCAGTGTTCTGGCGGGAGCGGTCGCTGGGACCCAGTACTTC
CDR3: CASSVLAGAVAGTQYF

size: NA
V: TRBV25-1
D: NA
J: TRBJ2-2
DNA: TGTGCCAGCAGTCCGACAGGTTCCACCGGGGAGCTGTTTTTT
CDR3: CASSPTGSTGELFF